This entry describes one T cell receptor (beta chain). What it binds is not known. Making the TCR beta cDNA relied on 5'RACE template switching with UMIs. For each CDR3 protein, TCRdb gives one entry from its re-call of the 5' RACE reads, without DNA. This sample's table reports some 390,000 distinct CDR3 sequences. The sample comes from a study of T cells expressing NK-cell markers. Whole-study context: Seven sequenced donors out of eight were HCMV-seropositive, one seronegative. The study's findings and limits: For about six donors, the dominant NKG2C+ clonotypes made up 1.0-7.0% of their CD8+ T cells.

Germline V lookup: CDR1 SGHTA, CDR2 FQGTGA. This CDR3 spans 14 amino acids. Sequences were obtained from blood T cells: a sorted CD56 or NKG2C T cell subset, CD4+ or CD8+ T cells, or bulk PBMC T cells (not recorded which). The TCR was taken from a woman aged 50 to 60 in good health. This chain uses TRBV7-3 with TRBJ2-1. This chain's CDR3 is CASSPSLQYNEQFF.